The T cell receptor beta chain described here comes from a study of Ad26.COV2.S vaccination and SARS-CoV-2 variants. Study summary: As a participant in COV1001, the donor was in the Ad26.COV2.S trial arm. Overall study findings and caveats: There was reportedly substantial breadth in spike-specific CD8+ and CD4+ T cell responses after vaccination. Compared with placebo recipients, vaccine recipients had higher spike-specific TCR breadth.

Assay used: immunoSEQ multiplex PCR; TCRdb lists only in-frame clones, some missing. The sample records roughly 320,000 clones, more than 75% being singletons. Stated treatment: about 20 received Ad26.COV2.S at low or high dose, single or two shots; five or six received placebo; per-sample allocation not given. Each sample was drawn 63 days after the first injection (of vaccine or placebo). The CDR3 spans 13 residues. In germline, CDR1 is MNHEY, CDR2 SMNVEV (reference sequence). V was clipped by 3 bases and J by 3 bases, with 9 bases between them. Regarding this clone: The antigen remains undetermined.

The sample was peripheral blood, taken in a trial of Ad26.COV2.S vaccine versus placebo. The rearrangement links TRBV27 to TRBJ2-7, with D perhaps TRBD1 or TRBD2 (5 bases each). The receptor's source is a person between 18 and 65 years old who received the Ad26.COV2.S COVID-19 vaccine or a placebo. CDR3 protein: CASSFRGRYEQYF. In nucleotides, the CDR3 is TGTGCCAGCAGTTTCCGGGGCCGCTACGAGCAGTACTTC.